Listed here are 11 T cell receptor beta chains from one sample, sequenced in a study of shared clonotypes between healthy human individuals. Libraries were prepared by immunoSEQ multiplex PCR; TCRdb keeps only in-frame clonotypes and omits some of them. The table includes about 980,000 clones, roughly 72% detected once. Sequenced input: memory CD4+ T cells sorted from blood. Sample subset: CD45RA-negative fraction. The receptor set was obtained from a man between 18 and 35 years old in good health.

The rearrangement uses TRBV29-1 and TRBJ2-1, with D perhaps being TRBD1 or TRBD2 (5 bases each). V shed 7 bases and J shed 8 bases, with 15 bases lying between them. This CDR3 spans 12 amino acids. Germline V gene lookup returns CDR1 SQVTM and CDR2 ANQGSEA. The CDR3 region is CSGRQRFDEQFF. Written as DNA, the CDR3 is TGCAGCGGAAGACAGCGGTTCGATGAGCAGTTCTTC.

The gene calls are TRBV5-5 and TRBJ2-5; 8 nucleotides agree with TRBD2. The CDR3 is 16 residues long. The junction had 9 bases not matched to a gene; V was cut back by 4 bases and J by 1 base. Germline loops: CDR1 SGHKS, CDR2 YYEKEE (reference sequence). The CDR3 loop is CASSPGIAGTQETQYF. Written as DNA, the CDR3 is TGTGCCAGCAGCCCCGGTATAGCGGGGACCCAAGAGACCCAGTACTTC.

Only a few counts were recorded for this clone. Within the sample, other DNA sequences also encode this same CDR3. The gene calls are TRBV6-6 and TRBJ1-5; 9 bases fit TRBD1. After removal of 2 bases from V and 5 bases from J, the junction contained 7 bases not matched to a gene. The CDR3 extends over 16 amino acids. The V gene's germline CDR1 is MNHNY and CDR2 SVGAGI (reference sequence). CDR3 loop: CASSYRGQGGDQPQHF. CDR3 nucleotides: TGTGCCAGCAGTTACCGGGGACAGGGTGGGGATCAGCCCCAGCATTTT.

The J gene is TRBJ1-6, the V gene TRBV6-5, with D unresolved. The CDR3 has 14 residues. From germline, CDR1 is MNHEY and CDR2 SVGAGI. Trimming left V 0 bases short and J 7 bases short, with 7 bases between. The CDR3 nucleotides are TGTGCCAGCAGTTACTCTACCCCAAATTCACCCCTCCACTTT. It specifies CASSYSTPNSPLHF.

The chain has TRBV2 and TRBJ2-3, with D possibly being TRBD1 (5 bases). This CDR3 contains 15 residues. V was shortened by 3 bases and J by 4 bases, with 14 bases between the two germline ends. Per germline, CDR1 SNHLY and CDR2 FYNNEI. CDR3 sequence: CASSEAGSTADTQYF. The CDR3 DNA is TGTGCCAGCAGTGAGGCAGGGTCCACGGCAGATACGCAGTATTTT. Looking up the rest from reference TRBV2 and TRBJ2-3 gives the full variable domain: EPEVTQTPSHQVTQMGQEVILRCVPISNHLYFYWYRQILGQKVEFLVSFYNNEISEKSEIFDDQFSVERPDGSNFTLKIRSTKLEDSAMYFCASSEAGSTADTQYFGPGTRLTVL.

The chain is built from TRBV11-2 and TRBJ2-1; 8 bases are a match to TRBD1. Germline CDR1 reads SGHAT; CDR2 reads FQNNGV. Trimming took 5 bases from V and 0 from J; bases not matched to a gene: 3. The length of the CDR3 is 15 residues. DNA for the CDR3: TGTGCCAGCAGCCCTGGGACAGGCTCCTACAATGAGCAGTTCTTC. Its translation: CASSPGTGSYNEQFF.

This chain uses TRBV19 with TRBJ2-1; 9 bases align to TRBD1. Germline trimming cut 4 bases from V and 9 bases from J; bases unmatched to any gene: 28. CDR1 LNHDA and CDR2 SQIVND come from the germline V gene (reference sequence). This CDR3 comprises 21 residues. The CDR3 region is CASSTTITGTGRGQNTFEQFF. For the CDR3, the DNA is TGTGCCAGTAGTACTACAATCACCGGGACAGGGCGGGGGCAGAATACGTTTGAGCAGTTCTTC. Based on the CDR3 plus reference TRBV19 and TRBJ2-1, the full variable domain is DGGITQSPKYLFRKEGQNVTLSCEQNLNHDAMYWYRQDPGQGLRLIYYSQIVNDFQKGDIAEGYSVSREKKESFPLTVTSAQKNPTAFYLCASSTTITGTGRGQNTFEQFFGPGTRLTVL.

V gene TRBV5-5 combines with J gene TRBJ1-3; the D gene is possibly TRBD1 (6 bases). The germline gives CDR1 SGHKS, CDR2 YYEKEE (reference sequence). The CDR3 has 16 residues. Trimming pared 2 bases from V and 2 bases from J, leaving 14 bases between. CDR3 nucleotide sequence: TGTGCCAGCAGCTTTTCTGACAGGACGACTGGAAACACCATATATTTT. It encodes CASSFSDRTTGNTIYF.

This chain uses TRBV4-1 with TRBJ2-1, with D perhaps TRBD1 (6 bases). Germline V gene sequence: CDR1 MGHRA, CDR2 YSYEKL. The CDR3 is 17 residues long. The V and J ends lost 1 base and 4 bases respectively, with 17 bases between them. The CDR3 nucleotides are TGCGCCAGCAGCCAAGTCTCTGGGGGCGGAGGTTACAATGAGCAGTTCTTC. It translates to CASSQVSGGGGYNEQFF.

This clone was seen a few times. The chain couples TRBV6-5 to TRBJ1-1; D unclear. Trimming pared 3 bases from V and 6 bases from J, leaving 11 bases between. CDR1 and CDR2 from the germline V gene are MNHEY and SVGAGI. The CDR3 loop spans 13 amino acids. The CDR3 region has the DNA TGTGCCAGCAGTTATTATGTTGGAGCTGAAGCTTTCTTT. Translation: CASSYYVGAEAFF.

The chain is built from TRBV5-1 and TRBJ1-3; unclear D gene. The germline CDR1 and CDR2 sequences are SGHRS and YFSETQ. The CDR3 is 14 residues long. V lost 0 bases and J 2 bases, leaving 6 bases between the germline ends. CDR3 protein: CASSLAHPGNTIYF. The CDR3 DNA sequence: TGCGCCAGCAGCTTGGCCCACCCTGGAAACACCATATATTTT. Using reference TRBV5-1 and TRBJ1-3 for the parts outside the CDR3, the full variable domain is KAGVTQTPRYLIKTRGQQVTLSCSPISGHRSVSWYQQTPGQGLQFLFEYFSETQRNKGNFPGRFSGRQFSNSRSEMNVSTLELGDSALYLCASSLAHPGNTIYFGEGSWLTVV.